A selection of T cell receptor beta chains follows, all from one sample in a study of blood T cell repertoires in COVID-19. Repertoires were generated with immunoSEQ multiplex PCR, while TCRdb's copy carries only in-frame clones and drops some. The data contain over 150,000 clones, about 81% of them singletons. The sequencing input was PBMCs or T cells enriched from blood (not recorded which). All receptors come from a woman under 40 who had recovered from COVID-19. Each CDR3 is given with its conserved first and last residue. A D gene is named only where the DNA matches it firmly. Size is omitted from some rows. Given values are once, few, many or a class for expanded clones.

TGTGCCAGCACCGACAGTAGCTCCTACAATGAGCAGTTCTTC	CASTDSSSYNEQFF	TRBJ2-1	NA	TRBV2	NA
TGTGCCAGCAGCTTAGACAGTCAGCCCCAGCATTTT	CASSLDSQPQHF	TRBJ1-5	once	TRBV7-9	NA
TGTGCCAGCAGCAGCGGGAGGCCCTCTGGAAACACCATATATTTT	CASSSGRPSGNTIYF	TRBJ1-3	NA	TRBV6-5	NA
TGTGCCAGCAGCTTAAGGCAGGGGATCGACGAGCAGTACTTC	CASSLRQGIDEQYF	TRBJ2-7	NA	TRBV7-2	NA
TGTGCCAGCAGCCGGGACAGTATCACCGGGGAGCTGTTTTTT	CASSRDSITGELFF	TRBJ2-2	NA	TRBV6-4	TRBD1
TGTGCCAGCTATAGCCGCCGGGGGGATGAAAAACTGTTTTTT	CASYSRRGDEKLFF	TRBJ1-4	NA	TRBV6-5	NA
TGTGCCAGCGGACAGGGGGCTTCTGAAGCTTTCTTT	CASGQGASEAFF	TRBJ1-1	NA	TRBV28	TRBD1
TGTGCCAGTAAGGTCGGGGGGGGGCTCAGCAATCAGCCCCAGCATTTT	CASKVGGGLSNQPQHF	TRBJ1-5	NA	TRBV19	NA
TGTGCCTGGAGTATTACAGGGGGCGTCCCACCCCTCCACTTT	CAWSITGGVPPLHF	TRBJ1-6	once	TRBV30	TRBD1
TGTGCCAGCAGCTCTAGCGGGAGGTACCAAGAGACCCAGTACTTC	CASSSSGRYQETQYF	TRBJ2-5	NA	TRBV5-4	TRBD2
TGTGCCAGCAGCCCACGGCGGGGTCCCAACTATGGCTACACCTTC	CASSPRRGPNYGYTF	TRBJ1-2	NA	TRBV7-3	NA
TGTGCCAGCAGTAACTGGGGACAGGCGGACGCTGAAGCTTTCTTT	CASSNWGQADAEAFF	TRBJ1-1	NA	TRBV28	TRBD1
TGTGCCAGCAGCTTGGGAGGACTGAAAAACATTCAGTACTTC	CASSLGGLKNIQYF	TRBJ2-4	NA	TRBV7-2	NA
TGCGCCAGCAGCCCGGGACAGGGAACGGGGGGCTACACCTTC	CASSPGQGTGGYTF	TRBJ1-2	NA	TRBV5-1	TRBD1
TGTGCCAGCAGCGCATACGGGACAGGGGGCCAAGAGACCCAGTACTTC	CASSAYGTGGQETQYF	TRBJ2-5	NA	TRBV9	TRBD1
TGTGCCAGCAGCCCGGCAGGACTGTTGAACACTGAAGCTTTCTTT	CASSPAGLLNTEAFF	TRBJ1-1	NA	TRBV7-9	NA
TGTGCCAGTAGTATGGCAGGCAATCAGCCCCAGCATTTT	CASSMAGNQPQHF	TRBJ1-5	NA	TRBV19	NA
TGTGCCAGCAGTTTGCTGGCGGGAGGGTTGGCAGATACGCAGTATTTT	CASSLLAGGLADTQYF	TRBJ2-3	NA	TRBV28	TRBD2
TGTGCCAGCAGCGGACTAGCGGGGGGTCCAGATACGCAGTATTTT	CASSGLAGGPDTQYF	TRBJ2-3	few	TRBV11-3	TRBD2
TGTGCCAGCAGCTTAGGAGAAAAGGGGGCTGTGTCCCAAGAGACCCAGTACTTC	CASSLGEKGAVSQETQYF	TRBJ2-5	NA	TRBV7-8	TRBD1
TGTGCCAGCGGACCGGTTACAGGGGTGGAGGGCTACACCTTC	CASGPVTGVEGYTF	TRBJ1-2	NA	TRBV10-3	TRBD1
TGTGCCAGCTCTCCAGGAGGATCCTACAATGAGCAGTTCTTC	CASSPGGSYNEQFF	TRBJ2-1	many	TRBV2	NA
TGTGCCAGCAGTCCGCGCAGGGGGCTGGGTGAAAAACTGTTTTTT	CASSPRRGLGEKLFF	TRBJ1-4	NA	TRBV27	TRBD1
TGTGCCTGGGCCCAGGGGGCGCGTGGCTACACCTTC	CAWAQGARGYTF	TRBJ1-2	NA	TRBV30	TRBD1
TGTGCCATCAGCTGGGACAGGGCGGGTGAGCAGTTCTTC	CAISWDRAGEQFF	TRBJ2-1	NA	TRBV10-3	TRBD1
TGTGCCAGCAGTTTTGGACAGGGTCGAGGCTACACCTTC	CASSFGQGRGYTF	TRBJ1-2	few	TRBV6-2/TRBV6-3	TRBD1
TGCGCCAGCAGAGAGGACAGGTCGAACACTGAAGCTTTCTTT	CASREDRSNTEAFF	TRBJ1-1	NA	TRBV10-1	TRBD1
TGTGCCAGTAGTATCTCGGGGGGCACAGATACGCAGTATTTT	CASSISGGTDTQYF	TRBJ2-3	NA	TRBV19	NA
TGTGCCAGCAGTATCGCAGGGGCGCGAGGGGGCTACACCTTC	CASSIAGARGGYTF	TRBJ1-2	NA	TRBV27	NA
TGTGCCAGTAGCTTCAGGGGTGGGGGTGAAAAACTGTTTTTT	CASSFRGGGEKLFF	TRBJ1-4	NA	TRBV19	NA
TGTGCCAGCAGTTGGCAGGGCAATCAGCCCCAGCATTTT	CASSWQGNQPQHF	TRBJ1-5	NA	TRBV7-2	NA
TGCGCCAGCAGCTGGGACTCCCAAGAGACCCAGTACTTC	CASSWDSQETQYF	TRBJ2-5	NA	TRBV5-1	NA
TGCGCCAGCAGCTTGATTGGGGTATTCGGGAGCGGGGATACGCAGTATTTT	CASSLIGVFGSGDTQYF	TRBJ2-3	NA	TRBV5-1	NA
TGTGCCAGCAGTTCCACCGGACTAGCGGGAGAATACGAGCAGTACTTC	CASSSTGLAGEYEQYF	TRBJ2-7	NA	TRBV28	TRBD2
TGTGCCAGCAGTTTAAAGACTAGCGGACATACCTACGAGCAGTACTTC	CASSLKTSGHTYEQYF	TRBJ2-7	NA	TRBV27	TRBD2
TGTGCCAGCAGTACAGGACAGGGAAGATGGGAGACCCAGTACTTC	CASSTGQGRWETQYF	TRBJ2-5	NA	TRBV6-5	TRBD1
TGCGCCAGCAGCTTGGCCCTTCCAGGGTCAGGAAACACCATATATTTT	CASSLALPGSGNTIYF	TRBJ1-3	NA	TRBV5-1	NA
TGTGCCAGCAGTGACCGGGACAGGGGGGCTTACGAGCAGTACTTC	CASSDRDRGAYEQYF	TRBJ2-7	once	TRBV2	TRBD1
TGCGCCAGCAGCCAGCGGGGGCTCAACACTGAAGCTTTCTTT	CASSQRGLNTEAFF	TRBJ1-1	once	TRBV4-1	NA
TGTGCCAGCTCACCAACACAGTACAATGAGCAGTTCTTC	CASSPTQYNEQFF	TRBJ2-1	NA	TRBV18	NA
TGCGCCAGCAGTGAGTCTCGTGGCGGGAGCACAGATACGCAGTATTTT	CASSESRGGSTDTQYF	TRBJ2-3	NA	TRBV10-2	NA
TGTGCCAGTCGATCGGGACAGGGGTTATCGGCTAGCCATCAGCCCCAGCATTTT	CASRSGQGLSASHQPQHF	TRBJ1-5	NA	TRBV19	TRBD1
TGTGCCAGCAGCTTAGGAGTGGGGGGGCAAGAGACCCAGTACTTC	CASSLGVGGQETQYF	TRBJ2-5	NA	TRBV7-9	TRBD2
TGTGCCAGCAGCGTAGGGGGCAGGGGCACAGATACGCAGTATTTT	CASSVGGRGTDTQYF	TRBJ2-3	NA	TRBV9	NA
TGTGCCAGCAGCTTCAGGGGCGGCGGCAGGGGTAACTATGGCTACACCTTC	CASSFRGGGRGNYGYTF	TRBJ1-2	once	TRBV11-2	NA
TGTGCCAGCAGCCCGGGACAGGGTAGTCGAAACACCATATATTTT	CASSPGQGSRNTIYF	TRBJ1-3	once	TRBV3-1/TRBV3-2	TRBD1
TGTGCCAGCAGACCCACAGGGCCCTCCGGAAACACCATATATTTT	CASRPTGPSGNTIYF	TRBJ1-3	NA	TRBV28	NA
TGTGCCAGCAGCGTAGGGCAGGGGGCGGTTGGCGAAGAGACCCAGTACTTC	CASSVGQGAVGEETQYF	TRBJ2-5	NA	TRBV9	TRBD1
TGTGCCAGCACCCCCTGGACTGTGAACACTGAAGCTTTCTTT	CASTPWTVNTEAFF	TRBJ1-1	few	TRBV2	NA
TGTGCCAGCAGCTTAATCCCGGGAGAAGATCCAGATACGCAGTATTTT	CASSLIPGEDPDTQYF	TRBJ2-3	NA	TRBV7-3	NA
TGCGCCAGCAGCCTGCAGGAGGCCACTGAAGCTTTCTTT	CASSLQEATEAFF	TRBJ1-1	NA	TRBV5-1	NA
TGCGCCAGCAGCCCGTCGGTCGTTCGAATTTCTGGAGAGACCCAGTACTTC	CASSPSVVRISGETQYF	TRBJ2-5	NA	TRBV5-1	NA
TGTGCCACCAGCAGAGATTGGGGGCAGCTAGAGACCCAGTACTTC	CATSRDWGQLETQYF	TRBJ2-5	many	TRBV15	NA
TGTGCCAGCAGTTCCCCTCCTCGGACAGGGGATTATGGCTACACCTTC	CASSSPPRTGDYGYTF	TRBJ1-2	NA	TRBV5-6	TRBD1
TGCAGCGTTGAAAGGGGAAGCTATGGCTACACCTTC	CSVERGSYGYTF	TRBJ1-2	NA	TRBV29-1	NA
TGTGCCAGCAGCTTAACGGGGGCAGGCCTGACAGGGACCTATGGCTACACCTTC	CASSLTGAGLTGTYGYTF	TRBJ1-2	NA	TRBV7-3	TRBD1
TGCGCCAGCAGCTTGGTACTAGCGGATAACAATGAGCAGTTCTTC	CASSLVLADNNEQFF	TRBJ2-1	few	TRBV5-1	TRBD2
TGTGCCAGCAGCGCACGACAGGGACTGAACACTGAAGCTTTCTTT	CASSARQGLNTEAFF	TRBJ1-1	NA	TRBV11-2	TRBD1
TGTGCCAGCAGCTTATTCGCGAACACCGGGGAGCTGTTTTTT	CASSLFANTGELFF	TRBJ2-2	NA	TRBV7-3	NA
TGTGCCAGCAGCTCGGCCCAGCTTGGCGGGAATGAGCAGTTCTTC	CASSSAQLGGNEQFF	TRBJ2-1	NA	TRBV7-9	NA